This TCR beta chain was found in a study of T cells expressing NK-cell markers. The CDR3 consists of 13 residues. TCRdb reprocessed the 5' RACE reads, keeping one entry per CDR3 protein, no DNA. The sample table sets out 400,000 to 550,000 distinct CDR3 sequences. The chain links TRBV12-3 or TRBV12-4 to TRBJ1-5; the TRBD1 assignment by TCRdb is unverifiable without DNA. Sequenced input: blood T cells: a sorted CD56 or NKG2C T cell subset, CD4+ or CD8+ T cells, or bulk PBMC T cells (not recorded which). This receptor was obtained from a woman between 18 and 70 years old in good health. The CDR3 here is CASSLMGDQPQHF.